The present TCR beta chain was sequenced within a study of T cell repertoires and Cas9 in healthy adults. Study-wide background: Multi-effector potency, cytotoxicity and lineage were assessed in SpCas9-reactive CD4 and CD8 T cells.

CDR3 length: 12 residues. In germline, CDR1 is MDHEN, CDR2 SYDVKM. Trimming pared 4 bases from V and 5 bases from J, leaving 6 bases between. TCRdb keeps only in-frame clones here, not all; method: immunoSEQ multiplex PCR. The sample carries 20,000 to 25,000 clones, under 95% recorded once. The rearrangement uses TRBV28 and TRBJ1-5; no clear D gene. The clonotype comes from a human donor in good health. Input material: CD4+ effector T cells (CD127+, CD25-, CD137-, CD154-) from PBMCs; culture status not recorded. CDR3 bases: TGTGCCAGCAGTTCCACCGATCAGCCCCAGCATTTT. Protein product: CASSSTDQPQHF. Together with reference TRBV28 and TRBJ1-5, the CDR3 gives the full variable domain: DVKVTQSSRYLVKRTGEKVFLECVQDMDHENMFWYRQDPGLGLRLIYFSYDVKMKEKGDIPEGYSVSREKKERFSLILESASTNQTSMYLCASSSTDQPQHFGDGTRLSIL.